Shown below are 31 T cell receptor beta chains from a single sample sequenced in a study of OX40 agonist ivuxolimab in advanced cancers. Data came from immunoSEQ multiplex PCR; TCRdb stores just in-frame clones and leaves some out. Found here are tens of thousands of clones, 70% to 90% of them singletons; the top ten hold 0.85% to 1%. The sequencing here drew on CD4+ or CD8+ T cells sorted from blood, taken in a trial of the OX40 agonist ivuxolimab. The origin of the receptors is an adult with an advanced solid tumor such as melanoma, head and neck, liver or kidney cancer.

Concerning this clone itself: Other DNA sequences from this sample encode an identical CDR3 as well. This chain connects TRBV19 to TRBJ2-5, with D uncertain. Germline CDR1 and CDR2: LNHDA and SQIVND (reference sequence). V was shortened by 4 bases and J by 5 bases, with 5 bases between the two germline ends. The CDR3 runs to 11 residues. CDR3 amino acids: CASSRWETQYF. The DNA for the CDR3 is TGTGCCAGTAGTAGATGGGAGACCCAGTACTTC.

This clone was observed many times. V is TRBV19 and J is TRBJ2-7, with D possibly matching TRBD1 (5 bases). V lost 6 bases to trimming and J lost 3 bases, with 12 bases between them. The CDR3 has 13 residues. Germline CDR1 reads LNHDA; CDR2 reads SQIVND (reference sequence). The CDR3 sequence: CASRTLDSYEQYF. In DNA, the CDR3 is TGTGCCAGTAGAACCCTCGACAGCTACGAGCAGTACTTC.

CDR3 nucleotides: TGTGCCAGCAGTGAAACAGACTTGAACTCCTACGAGCAGTACTTC. It yields the protein CASSETDLNSYEQYF. The chain recombines TRBV2 with TRBJ2-7; D is ambiguous. Trimming took 2 bases from V and 0 from J, leaving 11 bases between them. The CDR3 length is 15 residues. In germline, CDR1 is SNHLY, CDR2 FYNNEI.

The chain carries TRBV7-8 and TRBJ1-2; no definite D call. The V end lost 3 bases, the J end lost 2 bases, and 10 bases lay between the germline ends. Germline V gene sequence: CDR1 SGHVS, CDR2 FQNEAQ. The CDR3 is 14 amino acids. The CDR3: CASSFTVGNYGYTF. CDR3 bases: TGTGCCAGCAGCTTTACGGTGGGGAACTATGGCTACACCTTC.

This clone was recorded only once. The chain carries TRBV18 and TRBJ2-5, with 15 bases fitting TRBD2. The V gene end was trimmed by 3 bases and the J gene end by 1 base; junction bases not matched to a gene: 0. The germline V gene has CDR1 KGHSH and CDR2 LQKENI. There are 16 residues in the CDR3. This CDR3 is CASSPGLAGGQETQYF. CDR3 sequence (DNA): TGTGCCAGCTCACCGGGACTAGCGGGGGGCCAAGAGACCCAGTACTTC.

The DNA of the CDR3 is TGTGCCAGCAGCACAAGACTAGCGGGGAAAGAGACCCAGTACTTC. It is translated as CASSTRLAGKETQYF. The chain links TRBV5-4 to TRBJ2-5; the match to TRBD2 covers 11 bases. The V gene end was trimmed by 4 bases and the J gene end by 3 bases; junction bases not matched to a gene: 5. This CDR3 has 15 residues. The germline CDR1 and CDR2 sequences are SGHNT and YYREEE (reference sequence).

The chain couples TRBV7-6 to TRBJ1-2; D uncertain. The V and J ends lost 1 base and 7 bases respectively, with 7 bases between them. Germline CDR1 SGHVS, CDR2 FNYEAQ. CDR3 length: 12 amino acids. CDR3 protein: CASSLGAGGYTF. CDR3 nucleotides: TGTGCCAGCAGCTTAGGCGCAGGTGGCTACACCTTC. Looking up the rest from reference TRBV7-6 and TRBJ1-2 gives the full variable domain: GAGVSQSPRYKVTKRGQDVALRCDPISGHVSLYWYRQALGQGPEFLTYFNYEAQQDKSGLPNDRFSAERPEGSISTLTIQRTEQRDSAMYRCASSLGAGGYTFGSGTRLTVV.

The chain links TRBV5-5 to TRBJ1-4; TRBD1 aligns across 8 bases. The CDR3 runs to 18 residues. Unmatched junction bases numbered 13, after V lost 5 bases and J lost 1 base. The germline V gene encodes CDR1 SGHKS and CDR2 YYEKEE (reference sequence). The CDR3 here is CASSPGRGQWVTNEKLFF. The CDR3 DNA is TGTGCCAGCAGTCCAGGCAGGGGGCAATGGGTAACTAATGAAAAACTGTTTTTT.

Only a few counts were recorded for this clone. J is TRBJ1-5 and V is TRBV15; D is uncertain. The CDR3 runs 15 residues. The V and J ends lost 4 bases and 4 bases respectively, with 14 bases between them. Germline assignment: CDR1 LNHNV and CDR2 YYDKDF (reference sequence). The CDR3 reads CATSTRLGENQPQHF. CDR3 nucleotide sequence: TGTGCCACCAGCACCAGGTTGGGAGAGAATCAGCCCCAGCATTTT.

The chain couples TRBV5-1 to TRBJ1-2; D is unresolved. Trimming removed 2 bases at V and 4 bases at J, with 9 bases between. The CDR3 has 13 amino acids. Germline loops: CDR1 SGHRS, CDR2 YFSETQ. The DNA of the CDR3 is TGCGCCAGCAGCTTACGGACTGCCTATGGCTACACCTTC. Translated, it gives CASSLRTAYGYTF. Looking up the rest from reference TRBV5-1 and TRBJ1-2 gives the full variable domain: KAGVTQTPRYLIKTRGQQVTLSCSPISGHRSVSWYQQTPGQGLQFLFEYFSETQRNKGNFPGRFSGRQFSNSRSEMNVSTLELGDSALYLCASSLRTAYGYTFGSGTRLTVV.

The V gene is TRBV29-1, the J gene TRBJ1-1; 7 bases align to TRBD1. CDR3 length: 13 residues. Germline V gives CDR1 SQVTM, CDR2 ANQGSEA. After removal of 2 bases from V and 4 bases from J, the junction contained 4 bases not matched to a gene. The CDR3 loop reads CSVEPRGSTEAFF. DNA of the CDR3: TGCAGCGTTGAACCCAGGGGGAGCACTGAAGCTTTCTTT.

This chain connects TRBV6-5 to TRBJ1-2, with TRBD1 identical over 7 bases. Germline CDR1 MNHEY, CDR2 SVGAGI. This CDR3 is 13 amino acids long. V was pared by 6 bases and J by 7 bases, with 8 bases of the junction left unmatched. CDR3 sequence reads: CASSRAEGAGYTF. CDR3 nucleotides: TGTGCCAGCAGCCGCGCGGAGGGGGCTGGCTACACCTTC.

CDR3 DNA: TGTGCCAGTAGTCAGTGGACTAGCGGTTCCTACAATGAGCAGTTCTTC. Amino acid sequence: CASSQWTSGSYNEQFF. The chain recombines TRBV19 with TRBJ2-1; 10 bases line up with TRBD2. CDR3 length equals 16 residues. Germline values: CDR1 LNHDA, CDR2 SQIVND (reference sequence). With V trimmed by 5 bases and J by 1 base, 5 bases remained unmatched.

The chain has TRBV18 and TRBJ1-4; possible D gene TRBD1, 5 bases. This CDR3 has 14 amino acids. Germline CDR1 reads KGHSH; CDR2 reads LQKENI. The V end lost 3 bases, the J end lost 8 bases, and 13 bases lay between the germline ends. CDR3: CASSPGGAREKLFF. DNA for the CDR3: TGTGCCAGCTCACCTGGAGGGGCTAGGGAAAAACTGTTTTTT.

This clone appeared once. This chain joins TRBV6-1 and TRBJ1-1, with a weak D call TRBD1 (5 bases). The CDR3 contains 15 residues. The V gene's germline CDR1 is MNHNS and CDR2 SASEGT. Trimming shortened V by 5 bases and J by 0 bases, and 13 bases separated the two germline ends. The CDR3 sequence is CASSIEGALNTEAFF. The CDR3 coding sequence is TGTGCCAGCAGTATCGAAGGGGCCTTGAACACTGAAGCTTTCTTT.

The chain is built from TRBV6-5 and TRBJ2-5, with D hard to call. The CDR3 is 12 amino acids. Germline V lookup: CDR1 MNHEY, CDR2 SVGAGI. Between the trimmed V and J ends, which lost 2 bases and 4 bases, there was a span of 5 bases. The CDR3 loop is CASSYPGETQYF. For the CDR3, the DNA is TGTGCCAGCAGTTACCCAGGAGAGACCCAGTACTTC.

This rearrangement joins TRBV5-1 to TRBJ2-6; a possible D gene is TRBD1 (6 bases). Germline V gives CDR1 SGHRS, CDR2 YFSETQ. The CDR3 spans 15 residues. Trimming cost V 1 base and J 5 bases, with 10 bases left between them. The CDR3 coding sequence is TGCGCCAGCAGCTTGTCAGGGGATCGGGCCAACGTCCTGACTTTC. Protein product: CASSLSGDRANVLTF.

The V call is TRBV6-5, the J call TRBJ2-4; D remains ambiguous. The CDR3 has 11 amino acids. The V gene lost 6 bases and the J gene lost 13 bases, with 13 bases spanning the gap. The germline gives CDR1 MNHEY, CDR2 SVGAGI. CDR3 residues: CASSAGWKQYF. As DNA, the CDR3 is TGTGCCAGCAGCGCCGGATGGAAACAGTACTTC.

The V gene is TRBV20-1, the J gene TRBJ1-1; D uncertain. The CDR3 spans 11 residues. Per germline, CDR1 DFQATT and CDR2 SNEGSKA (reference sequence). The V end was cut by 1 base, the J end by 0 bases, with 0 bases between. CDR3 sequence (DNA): TGCAGTGCTAGAGTGAACACTGAAGCTTTCTTT. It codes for CSARVNTEAFF.

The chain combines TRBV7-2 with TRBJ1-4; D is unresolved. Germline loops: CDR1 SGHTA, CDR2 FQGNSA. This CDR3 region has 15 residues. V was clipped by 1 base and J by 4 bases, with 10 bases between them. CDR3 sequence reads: CASSLDAALNEKLFF. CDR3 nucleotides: TGTGCCAGCAGCTTAGATGCGGCCCTTAATGAAAAACTGTTTTTT.

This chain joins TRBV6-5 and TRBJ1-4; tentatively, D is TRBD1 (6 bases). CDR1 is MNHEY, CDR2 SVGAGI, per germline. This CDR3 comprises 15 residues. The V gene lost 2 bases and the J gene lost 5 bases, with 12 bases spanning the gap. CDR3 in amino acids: CASSYLGGGNEKLFF. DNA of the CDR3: TGTGCCAGCAGTTACCTCGGGGGGGGCAATGAAAAACTGTTTTTT.

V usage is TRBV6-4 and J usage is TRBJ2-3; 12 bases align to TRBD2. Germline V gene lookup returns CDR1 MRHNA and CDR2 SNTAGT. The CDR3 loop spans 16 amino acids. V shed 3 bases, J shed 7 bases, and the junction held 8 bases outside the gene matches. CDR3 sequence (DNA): TGTGCCAGCAGTGAGGAACTAGCGGGGGGCCGGAATACGCAGTATTTT. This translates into CASSEELAGGRNTQYF.

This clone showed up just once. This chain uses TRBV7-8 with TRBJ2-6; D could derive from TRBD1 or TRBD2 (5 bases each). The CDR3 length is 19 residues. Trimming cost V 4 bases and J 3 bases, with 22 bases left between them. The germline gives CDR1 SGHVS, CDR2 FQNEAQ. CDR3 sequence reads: CASSSRRPTPGLGANVLTF. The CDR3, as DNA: TGTGCCAGCAGCTCCCGGCGGCCCACCCCGGGGCTTGGGGCCAACGTCCTGACTTTC. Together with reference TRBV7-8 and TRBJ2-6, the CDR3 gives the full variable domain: GAGVSQSPRYKVAKRGQDVALRCDPISGHVSLFWYQQALGQGPEFLTYFQNEAQLDKSGLPSDRFFAERPEGSVSTLKIQRTQQEDSAVYLCASSSRRPTPGLGANVLTFGAGSRLTVL.

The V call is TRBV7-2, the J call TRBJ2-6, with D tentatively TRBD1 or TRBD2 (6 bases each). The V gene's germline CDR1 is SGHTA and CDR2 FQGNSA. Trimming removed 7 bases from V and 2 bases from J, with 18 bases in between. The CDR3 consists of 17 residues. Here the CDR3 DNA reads TGTGCCAGCACCCGAGGCAGGGGACTCGCTGGGGCCAACGTCCTGACTTTC. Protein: CASTRGRGLAGANVLTF.

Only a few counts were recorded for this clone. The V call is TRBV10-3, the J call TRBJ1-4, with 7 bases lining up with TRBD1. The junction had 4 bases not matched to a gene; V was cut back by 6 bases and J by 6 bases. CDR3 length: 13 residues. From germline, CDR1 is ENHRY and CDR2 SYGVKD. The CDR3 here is CAISRGRDEKLFF. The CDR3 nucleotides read TGTGCCATCAGCAGGGGGAGGGATGAAAAACTGTTTTTT.

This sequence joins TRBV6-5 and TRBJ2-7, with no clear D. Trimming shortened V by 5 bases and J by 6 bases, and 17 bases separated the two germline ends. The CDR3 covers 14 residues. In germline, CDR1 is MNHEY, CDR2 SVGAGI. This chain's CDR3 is CASSPDFRTAEQYF. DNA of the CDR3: TGTGCCAGCAGTCCCGACTTTAGGACGGCCGAGCAGTACTTC.

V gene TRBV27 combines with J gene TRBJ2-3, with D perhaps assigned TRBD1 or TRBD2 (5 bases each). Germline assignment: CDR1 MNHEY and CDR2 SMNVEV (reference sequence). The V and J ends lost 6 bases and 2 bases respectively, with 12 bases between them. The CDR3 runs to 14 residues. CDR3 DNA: TGTGCCAGCAGCCCGACCGGGACCACAGATACGCAGTATTTT. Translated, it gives CASSPTGTTDTQYF.

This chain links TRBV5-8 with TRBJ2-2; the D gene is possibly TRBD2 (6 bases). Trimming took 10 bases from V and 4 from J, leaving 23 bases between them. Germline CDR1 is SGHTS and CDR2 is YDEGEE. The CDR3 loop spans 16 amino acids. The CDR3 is CARWSLQGGFTGELFF. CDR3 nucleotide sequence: TGTGCCCGCTGGAGCTTGCAGGGAGGATTCACCGGGGAGCTGTTTTTT.

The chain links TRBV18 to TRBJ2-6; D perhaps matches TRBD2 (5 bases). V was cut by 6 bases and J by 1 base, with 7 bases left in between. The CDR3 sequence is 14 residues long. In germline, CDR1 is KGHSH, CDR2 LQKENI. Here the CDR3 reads CASSPGSGANVLTF. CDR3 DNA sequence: TGTGCCAGCTCCCCGGGGTCTGGGGCCAACGTCCTGACTTTC.

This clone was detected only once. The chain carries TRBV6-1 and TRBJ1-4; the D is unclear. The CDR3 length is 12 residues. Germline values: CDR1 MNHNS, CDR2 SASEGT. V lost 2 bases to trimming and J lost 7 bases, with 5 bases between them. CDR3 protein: CASSEWGEKLFF. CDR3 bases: TGTGCCAGCAGTGAATGGGGTGAAAAACTGTTTTTT.

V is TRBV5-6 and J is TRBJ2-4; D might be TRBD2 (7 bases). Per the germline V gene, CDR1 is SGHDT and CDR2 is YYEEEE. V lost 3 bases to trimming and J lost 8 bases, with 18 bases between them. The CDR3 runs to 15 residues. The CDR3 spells CASSSDGGPRYIQYF. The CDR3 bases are TGTGCCAGCAGCTCAGACGGGGGGCCCAGGTACATTCAGTACTTC.